This T cell receptor (beta chain) was sequenced in a study of T cell repertoires in cytomegalovirus infection (dated by TCRdb to the late 2010s). Background for the entire study: Donor HLA type was relevant to the analysis, as public TCR beta signatures indicated carriage of CMV infection together with the matching HLA type. The study at large found these results: Carriers of CMV infection plus the relevant HLA type were discriminated by the cumulative frequency of public TCR beta family members in the study cohort and in an independent roughly 370-donor cohort. The ex vivo response was dominated by HLA-C-restricted CMV-specific TCR beta clonotypes, and the single most frequent clonotype in two of eight donors was supplied by these HLA-C-restricted clonotypes.

There are a few counts of this clonotype. Its antigen is still unknown. Per-base quality was not reported, and no clone a single base away is much larger than it. The CDR3 holds 16 amino acids from the cysteine to the phenylalanine. CDR3 DNA is the only sequence kept; it has 48 bases, read in frame from the first base. Cut back by 0 bases and 9 bases, the V and J ends lie 18 bases apart. In the germline V gene, CDR1 corresponds to LGHNA and CDR2 to YNFKEQ. Reads for this sample came from an Illumina HiSeq 1500. TCRdb passed the public sequencing reads through fastp at Q25 and MiXCR, retaining productive beta sequences. Rows with a matching CDR3 protein are joined into one entry that keeps the most common DNA and genes. Across this sample there are under 250,000 distinct CDR3 sequences, with more than 9% seen only once. The ten top clones hold around 1.6% of the sample.

The specimen was PBMCs. The sequence links TRBV4-2 to TRBJ2-1; D gene: possibly TRBD2, on 6 matching bases. This receptor was identified in a human donor in good health (CMV status not recorded). Some clones in this sample may be carry-over from other donors' samples. The CDR3 corresponds to CASSQEGAGSFGEQFF. The DNA sequence is TGTGCCAGCAGCCAAGAAGGGGCGGGATCCTTTGGTGAGCAGTTCTTC.